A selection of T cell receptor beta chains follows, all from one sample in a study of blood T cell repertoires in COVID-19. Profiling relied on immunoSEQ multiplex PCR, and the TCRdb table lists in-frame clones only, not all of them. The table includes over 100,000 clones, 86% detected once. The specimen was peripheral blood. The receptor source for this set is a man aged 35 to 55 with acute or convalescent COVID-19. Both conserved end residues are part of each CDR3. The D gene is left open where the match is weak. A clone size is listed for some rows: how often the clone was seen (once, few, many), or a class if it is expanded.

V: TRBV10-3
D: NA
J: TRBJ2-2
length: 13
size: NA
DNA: TGTGCCATCAGTGGGACAGCACACGGGGAGCTGTTTTTT
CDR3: CAISGTAHGELFF

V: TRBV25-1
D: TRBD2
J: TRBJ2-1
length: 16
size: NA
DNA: TGTGCCAGCAGTGAATACGGGACTAGCGTCGAGAATGAGCAGTTCTTC
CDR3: CASSEYGTSVENEQFF

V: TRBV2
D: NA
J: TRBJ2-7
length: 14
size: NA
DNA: TGTGCCAGCGCTCGGGACTGGAGCTCCTACGAGCAGTACTTC
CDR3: CASARDWSSYEQYF

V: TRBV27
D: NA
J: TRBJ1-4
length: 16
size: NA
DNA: TGTGCCAGCAGTCCGCCTGGACTTCAAGGGGGTGAAAAACTGTTTTTT
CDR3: CASSPPGLQGGEKLFF

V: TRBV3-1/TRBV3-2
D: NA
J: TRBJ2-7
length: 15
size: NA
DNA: TGTGCCAGCAGCCAAGGCCCGGACAGTTCCTACGAGCAGTACTTC
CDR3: CASSQGPDSSYEQYF

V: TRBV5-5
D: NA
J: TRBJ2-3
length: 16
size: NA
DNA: TGTGCCAGCAGCTTTCGTGGCGGGGCTAGCACAGATACGCAGTATTTT
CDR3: CASSFRGGASTDTQYF

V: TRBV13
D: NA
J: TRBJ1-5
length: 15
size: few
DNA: TGTGCCAGCAGCTTAGGACTATATAGCAATCAGCCCCAGCATTTT
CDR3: CASSLGLYSNQPQHF

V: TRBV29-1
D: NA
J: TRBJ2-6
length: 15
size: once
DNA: TGCAGCGTTGAAGATTTGGCATCTGGGGCCAACGTCCTGACTTTC
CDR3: CSVEDLASGANVLTF

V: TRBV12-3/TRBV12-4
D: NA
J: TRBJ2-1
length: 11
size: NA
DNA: TGTGCCAGCAGTACATACAATGAGCAGTTCTTC
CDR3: CASSTYNEQFF

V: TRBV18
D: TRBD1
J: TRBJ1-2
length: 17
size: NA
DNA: TGTGCCAGCTCCCGGGACAGGGGGCCCTCAGATAACTATGGCTACACCTTC
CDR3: CASSRDRGPSDNYGYTF

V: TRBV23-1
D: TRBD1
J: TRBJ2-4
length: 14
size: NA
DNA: TGCGCCAGCAGTCCCGGGACAGGGGGAAGCATTCAGTACTTC
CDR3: CASSPGTGGSIQYF

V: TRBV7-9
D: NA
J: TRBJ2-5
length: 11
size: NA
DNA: TGTGCCAGCAGAACAGGGGAGACCCAGTACTTC
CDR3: CASRTGETQYF

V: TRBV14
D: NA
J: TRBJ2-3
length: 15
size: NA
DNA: TGTGCCAGCAGCCAAAGAGCTGGGGACTCAGATACGCAGTATTTT
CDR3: CASSQRAGDSDTQYF

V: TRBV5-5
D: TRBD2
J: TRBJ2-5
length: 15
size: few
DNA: TGTGCCAGCAGCTTAACCGGGACTAGGGAGGAGACCCAGTACTTC
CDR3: CASSLTGTREETQYF

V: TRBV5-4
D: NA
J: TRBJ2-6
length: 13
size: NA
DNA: TGTGCCAGCAGCTTTTCGGGGGCCAACGTCCTGACTTTC
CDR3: CASSFSGANVLTF

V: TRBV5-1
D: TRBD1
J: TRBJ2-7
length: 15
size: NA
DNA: TGCGCCAGCAGCTTGGGACAGGGGGCGTATCACGAGCAGTACTTC
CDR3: CASSLGQGAYHEQYF

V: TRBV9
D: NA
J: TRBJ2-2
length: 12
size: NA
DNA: TGTGCCAGCAGACAGTTTTCCGGGGAGCTGTTTTTT
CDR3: CASRQFSGELFF

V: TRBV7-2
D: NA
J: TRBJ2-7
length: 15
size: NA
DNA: TGTGCCAGCAGCTTAGGGAGGGCGGCTCTCTACGAGCAGTACTTC
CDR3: CASSLGRAALYEQYF

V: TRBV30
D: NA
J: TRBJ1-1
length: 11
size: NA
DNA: TGTGCCTGGGCCTTGAACACTGAAGCTTTCTTT
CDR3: CAWALNTEAFF

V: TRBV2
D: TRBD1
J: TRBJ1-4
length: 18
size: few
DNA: TGTGCCAGCGCCGGCCCGGGACAGGGGGTTGAGCGGCATGAAAAACTGTTTTTT
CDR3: CASAGPGQGVERHEKLFF

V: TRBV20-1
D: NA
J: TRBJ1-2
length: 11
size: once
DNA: TGCAGTGCTAGAAGACAGTATGGCTACACCTTC
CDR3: CSARRQYGYTF

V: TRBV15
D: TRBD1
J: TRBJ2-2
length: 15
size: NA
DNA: TGTGCCACCTCCCAACAGGGGGGTCGAACCGGGGAGCTGTTTTTT
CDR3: CATSQQGGRTGELFF

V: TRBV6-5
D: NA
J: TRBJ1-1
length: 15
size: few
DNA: TGTGCCAGCAGTTCCCCCCGGCGGGGATCCGCTGAAGCTTTCTTT
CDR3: CASSSPRRGSAEAFF

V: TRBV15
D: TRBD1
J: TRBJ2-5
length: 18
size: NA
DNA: TGTGCCACCAGCAGATACCAAGGGGACAGGGGCTCCCAAGAGACCCAGTACTTC
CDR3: CATSRYQGDRGSQETQYF

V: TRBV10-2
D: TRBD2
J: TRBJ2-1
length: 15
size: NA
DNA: TGCGCCAGCAGTGAACCTAGCGGCCCGGGTGATGAGCAGTTCTTC
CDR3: CASSEPSGPGDEQFF

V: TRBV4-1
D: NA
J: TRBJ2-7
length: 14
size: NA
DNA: TGCGCCAGCAGCCAAGATGGGCAGTTCTACGAGCAGTACTTC
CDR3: CASSQDGQFYEQYF

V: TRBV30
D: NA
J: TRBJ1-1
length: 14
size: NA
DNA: TGTGCCTGGAGTTCAAGCGGGGGGTTCGGTGAAGCTTTCTTT
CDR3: CAWSSSGGFGEAFF

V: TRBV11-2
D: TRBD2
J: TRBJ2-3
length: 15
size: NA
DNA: TGTGCCAGCAATGACTATAGCGGGGATGAAGATACGCAGTATTTT
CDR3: CASNDYSGDEDTQYF

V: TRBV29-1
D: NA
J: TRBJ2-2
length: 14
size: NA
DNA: TGCAGCGTTGAAGTTCCTCAGGTCACCGGGGAGCTGTTTTTT
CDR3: CSVEVPQVTGELFF

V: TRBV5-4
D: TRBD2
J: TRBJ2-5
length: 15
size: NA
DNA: TGTGCCAGCAGCTTGGGACTAGCGGGAGCTGAGACCCAGTACTTC
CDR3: CASSLGLAGAETQYF

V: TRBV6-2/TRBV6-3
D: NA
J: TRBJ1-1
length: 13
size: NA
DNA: TGTGCCAGCAGCTCCGAGGTGGGTACTGAAGCTTTCTTT
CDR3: CASSSEVGTEAFF

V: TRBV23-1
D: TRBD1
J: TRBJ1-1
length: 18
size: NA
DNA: TGCGCCAGCAGTCCCAAGGGAAATTACAGGGGAAAGAACACTGAAGCTTTCTTT
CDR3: CASSPKGNYRGKNTEAFF

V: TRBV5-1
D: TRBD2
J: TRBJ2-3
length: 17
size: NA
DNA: TGCGCCAGCAGAAGGAAGGGACTAGCGGGAGACTCAGATACGCAGTATTTT
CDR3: CASRRKGLAGDSDTQYF

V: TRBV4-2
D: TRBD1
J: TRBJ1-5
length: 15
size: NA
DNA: TGTGCCAGCAGCCAAGGACAGGGGGCAAATCAGCCCCAGCATTTT
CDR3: CASSQGQGANQPQHF

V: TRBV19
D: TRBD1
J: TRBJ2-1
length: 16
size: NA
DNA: TGTGCCAGTAGTATAGACGGGACAGGGGGCCTGAATGAGCAGTTCTTC
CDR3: CASSIDGTGGLNEQFF

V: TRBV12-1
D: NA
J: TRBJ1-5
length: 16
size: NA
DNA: TGTGCCAGCAGCTTACAAACCGACAGGAGTCCCCAGCCCCAGCATTTT
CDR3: CASSLQTDRSPQPQHF

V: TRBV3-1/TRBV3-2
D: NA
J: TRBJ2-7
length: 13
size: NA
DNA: TGTGCCAGCAGCCAAGGGACAGTGGACGAGCAGTACTTC
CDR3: CASSQGTVDEQYF

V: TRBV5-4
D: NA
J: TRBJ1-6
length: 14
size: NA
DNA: TGTGCCAGCAGCTTGACAGTTGGGAATTCACCCCTCCACTTT
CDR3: CASSLTVGNSPLHF

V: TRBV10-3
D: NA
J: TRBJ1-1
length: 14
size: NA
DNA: TGTGCCATCAGCGAGACAGGAGCGAGCGCTGAAGCTTTCTTT
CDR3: CAISETGASAEAFF

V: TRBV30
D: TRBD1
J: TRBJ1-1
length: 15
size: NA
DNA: TGTGCCTGGAGTAGGGCAGGGGGCAGGGTCACTGAAGCTTTCTTT
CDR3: CAWSRAGGRVTEAFF

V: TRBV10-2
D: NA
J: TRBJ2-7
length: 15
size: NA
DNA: TGCGCCAGCTTTGGGTTCAGACAGGACGGAGGCGAGCAGTACTTC
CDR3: CASFGFRQDGGEQYF

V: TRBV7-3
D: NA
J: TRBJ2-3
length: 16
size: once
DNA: TGTGCCAGCAGCTTACAGGGTAGGGCTAGCACAGATACGCAGTATTTT
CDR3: CASSLQGRASTDTQYF

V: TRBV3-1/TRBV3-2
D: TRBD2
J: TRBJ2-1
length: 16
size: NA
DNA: TGTGCCAGCAGCCAAGTTGGTAGCGGGAGAGTCCGGGGCCAGTTCTTC
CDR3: CASSQVGSGRVRGQFF

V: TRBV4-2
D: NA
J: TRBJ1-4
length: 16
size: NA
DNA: TGTGCCAGCAGCCAAGGGTTCGGGAGGTTTGACGAAAAACTGTTTTTT
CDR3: CASSQGFGRFDEKLFF

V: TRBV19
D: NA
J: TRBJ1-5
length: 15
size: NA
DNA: TGTGCCAGTAGTAAGGCCAGGGGTGGCAATCAGCCCCAGCATTTT
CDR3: CASSKARGGNQPQHF

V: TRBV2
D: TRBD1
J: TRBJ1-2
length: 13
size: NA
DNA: TGTGCCAGCTCCCCCGGACAGGGCTATGGCTACACCTTC
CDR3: CASSPGQGYGYTF

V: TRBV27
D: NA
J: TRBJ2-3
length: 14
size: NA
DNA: TGTGCCAGCAGTTTTCGACAGATCACAGATACGCAGTATTTT
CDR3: CASSFRQITDTQYF

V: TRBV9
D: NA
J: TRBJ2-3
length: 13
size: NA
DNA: TGTGCCAGCAGCCGAACAGGGTCAGATACGCAGTATTTT
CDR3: CASSRTGSDTQYF

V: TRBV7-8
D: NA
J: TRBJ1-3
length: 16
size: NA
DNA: TGTGCCAGCAGCCCTGGGGGGGGAGAGGCTGGAAACACCATATATTTT
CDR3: CASSPGGGEAGNTIYF

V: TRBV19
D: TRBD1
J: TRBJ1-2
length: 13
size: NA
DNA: TGTGCCAGTAGTGGGACAGGGAAGGGTGGCTACACCTTC
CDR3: CASSGTGKGGYTF

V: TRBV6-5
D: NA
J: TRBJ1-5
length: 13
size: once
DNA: TGTGCCAGCTCCAGAGGGCCCGGTCAGCCCCAGCATTTT
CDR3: CASSRGPGQPQHF

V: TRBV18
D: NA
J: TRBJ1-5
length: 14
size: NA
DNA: TGTGCCAGCTCTCCCTCGGGGGGCAATCAGCCCCAGCATTTT
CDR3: CASSPSGGNQPQHF

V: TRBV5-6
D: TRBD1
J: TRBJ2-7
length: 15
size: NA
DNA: TGTGCCAGCAGCGCCAAGGGGGCGCGTCCCTACGAGCAGTACTTC
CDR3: CASSAKGARPYEQYF

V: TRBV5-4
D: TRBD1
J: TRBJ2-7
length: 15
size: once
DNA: TGTGCCAGCAGCCCAGGACAGGGTGAAACATACGAGCAGTACTTC
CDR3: CASSPGQGETYEQYF

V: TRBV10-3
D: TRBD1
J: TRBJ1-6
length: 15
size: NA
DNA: TGTGCCATCAGTGAGTCGGGCAGGGGGGATTCACCCCTCCACTTT
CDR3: CAISESGRGDSPLHF

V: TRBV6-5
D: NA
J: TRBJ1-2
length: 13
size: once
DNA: TGTGCCAGCGCCAAACAGGGAGACTATGGCTACACCTTC
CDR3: CASAKQGDYGYTF